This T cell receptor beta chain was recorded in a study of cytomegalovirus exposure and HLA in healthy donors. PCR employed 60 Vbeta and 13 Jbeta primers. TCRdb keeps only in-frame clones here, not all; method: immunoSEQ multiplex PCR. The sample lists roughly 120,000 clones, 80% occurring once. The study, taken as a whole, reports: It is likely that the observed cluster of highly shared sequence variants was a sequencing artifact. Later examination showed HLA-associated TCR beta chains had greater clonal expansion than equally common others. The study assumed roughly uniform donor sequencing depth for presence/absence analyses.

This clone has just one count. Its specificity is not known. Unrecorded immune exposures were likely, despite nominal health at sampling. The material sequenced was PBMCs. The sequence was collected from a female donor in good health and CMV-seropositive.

The CDR3 DNA reads as TGTGCCAGCTCACCAGTTAAAGTGAGCTCCTACAATGAGCAGTTCTTC. Its protein product is CASSPVKVSSYNEQFF. The rearrangement links TRBV18 to TRBJ2-1; D remains ambiguous. The CDR3 covers 16 residues. V was trimmed by 2 bases and J by 0 bases, leaving 11 bases between them. Germline lookup yields CDR1 KGHSH and CDR2 LQKENI. Supplemented by reference TRBV18 and TRBJ2-1, the full variable domain reads NAGVMQNPRHLVRRRGQEARLRCSPMKGHSHVYWYRQLPEEGLKFMVYLQKENIIDESGMPKERFSAEFPKEGPSILRIQQVVRGDSAAYFCASSPVKVSSYNEQFFGPGTRLTVL.